This TCR beta chain was recorded in a study of cytomegalovirus exposure and HLA in healthy donors. This clone came up once. PCR was performed using 60 Vbeta and 13 Jbeta primers. Method: immunoSEQ multiplex PCR; TCRdb's copy keeps in-frame clones and lacks some. Among about 190,000 clones listed, roughly 80% were seen once. Sequenced input: PBMCs. This sequence originates from a woman aged 25 to 45 in good health and CMV-seropositive.

The DNA of the CDR3 is TGTGCCAGCAGCTCCCCCGGGGGACAGTTGAACACTGAAGCTTTCTTT. This gives the protein CASSSPGGQLNTEAFF. This rearrangement joins TRBV7-6 to TRBJ1-1, with TRBD1 matching 7 bases. The CDR3 contains 16 residues. CDR1 and CDR2 (germline): SGHVS, FNYEAQ. The ends lost 4 bases at V and 0 bases at J; junction bases unmatched: 8. The whole variable domain, remainder taken from reference TRBV7-6 and TRBJ1-1, is GAGVSQSPRYKVTKRGQDVALRCDPISGHVSLYWYRQALGQGPEFLTYFNYEAQQDKSGLPNDRFSAERPEGSISTLTIQRTEQRDSAMYRCASSSPGGQLNTEAFFGQGTRLTVV.